Listed here are 10 T cell receptor beta chains from one sample, sequenced in a study of blood T cell repertoires in COVID-19. Measured with immunoSEQ multiplex PCR; TCRdb has only the in-frame clones, and not every one. This sample carries around 220,000 clones, roughly 90% of them seen once, and the ten largest clones take roughly 2%. Specimen: peripheral blood. The receptors stem from a middle-aged woman who had recovered from COVID-19.

This clone was recorded only once. The J gene is TRBJ2-2, the V gene TRBV5-4; D is ambiguous. Germline values: CDR1 SGHNT, CDR2 YYREEE (reference sequence). V was clipped by 3 bases and J by 4 bases, with 10 bases between them. The CDR3 loop spans 14 amino acids. The CDR3 nucleotides are TGTGCCAGCAGCTATTATCGAGGCACCGGGGAGCTGTTTTTT. Protein: CASSYYRGTGELFF.

The chain recombines TRBV10-3 with TRBJ1-5; 7 bases align to TRBD1. The germline V gene encodes CDR1 ENHRY and CDR2 SYGVKD. The CDR3 extends over 16 amino acids. The trim removed 1 base at V and 3 bases at J, leaving 6 bases unmatched. This CDR3 reads CAISEFDRVLNQPQHF. As DNA, the CDR3 is TGTGCCATCAGTGAGTTTGACAGGGTTCTCAATCAGCCCCAGCATTTT.

The chain has TRBV7-2 and TRBJ1-6; D possibly corresponds to TRBD1 (6 bases). The CDR3 spans 16 residues. Looked up from germline, CDR1 is SGHTA and CDR2 is FQGNSA. Trimming took 6 bases from V and 9 from J, leaving 21 bases between them. CDR3 residues: CASSIGSGQRTSPLHF. CDR3 coding DNA: TGTGCCAGCAGTATCGGTTCGGGACAAAGAACTTCACCCCTCCACTTT.

This clone was found many times. Other DNA variants within this sample encode the same CDR3. The chain uses TRBV19 and TRBJ2-7, with D perhaps matching TRBD1 (5 bases). This CDR3 is 13 amino acids long. Trimming pared 3 bases from V and 4 bases from J, leaving 10 bases between. The germline gives CDR1 LNHDA, CDR2 SQIVND (reference sequence). CDR3 sequence reads: CASSIAQGYEQYF. The CDR3 nucleotides are TGTGCCAGTAGTATCGCGCAGGGATACGAGCAGTACTTC. The variable domain in full, with the rest retrieved from reference TRBV19 and TRBJ2-7, is DGGITQSPKYLFRKEGQNVTLSCEQNLNHDAMYWYRQDPGQGLRLIYYSQIVNDFQKGDIAEGYSVSREKKESFPLTVTSAQKNPTAFYLCASSIAQGYEQYFGPGTRLTVT.

The chain uses TRBV5-4 and TRBJ2-7; 9 nucleotides match TRBD1. The CDR3 loop spans 17 amino acids. Trimming at V came to 0 bases and at J to 3 bases, leaving 10 bases not matched to a gene. CDR1 SGHNT and CDR2 YYREEE come from the germline V gene (reference sequence). This CDR3 reads CASSLGPGTGLFYEQYF. CDR3 DNA sequence: TGTGCCAGCAGCTTGGGTCCCGGGACAGGGCTATTCTACGAGCAGTACTTC.

The rearrangement links TRBV4-2 to TRBJ2-7; 8 bases are shared with TRBD2. Germline V gene sequence: CDR1 LGHNA, CDR2 YNFKEQ. This CDR3 has 15 residues. Losses at the gene ends were 0 bases for V and 4 bases for J; bases not matched to a gene: 5. The CDR3 sequence: CASSQETSGPYEQYF. DNA of the CDR3: TGTGCCAGCAGCCAAGAAACTAGCGGCCCTTACGAGCAGTACTTC.

This chain joins TRBV12-5 and TRBJ2-7; TRBD1 matches at 8 bases. Germline-derived CDR1 and CDR2 are LGHNT and FRNRAP. V was pared by 5 bases and J by 0 bases, with 6 bases of the junction left unmatched. The CDR3 has 15 amino acids. The CDR3 region is CASGRGQATSYEQYF. The CDR3 coding sequence is TGTGCTAGTGGTAGGGGACAGGCCACCTCCTACGAGCAGTACTTC.

About this clone itself: Other nucleotide sequences from this sample produce the same CDR3. The CDR3 here is CASSQETGEGNEQYF. In DNA form, the CDR3 reads TGTGCCAGCAGCCAAGAGACCGGGGAGGGCAACGAGCAGTACTTC. V gene TRBV4-2 combines with J gene TRBJ2-7; TRBD2 agrees at 7 bases. J lost 5 bases, V lost 0 bases, and 7 bases had no gene match. This CDR3 comprises 15 residues. Germline V CDR1 and CDR2: LGHNA, YNFKEQ.

The CDR3 region has the DNA TGTGCCAGCAGTAAAGGCCGGTCTAGCGGGAGGGTTGAGCAGTACTTC. It encodes CASSKGRSSGRVEQYF. V usage is TRBV27 and J usage is TRBJ2-7, with 12 bases that match TRBD2. The V and J ends lost 5 bases and 7 bases, in that order; junction bases with no gene match: 12. Germline CDR1 reads MNHEY; CDR2 reads SMNVEV (reference sequence). The CDR3 is made up of 16 amino acids.

Turning to this clone: Mismatch with germline at one junction end may stem from a read error. The V call is TRBV6-5, the J call TRBJ1-1; 9 bases line up with TRBD1. From germline, CDR1 is MNHEY and CDR2 SVGAGI. The CDR3 length is 13 residues. This CDR3 is CASKDTGGRRWVF. CDR3 coding DNA: TGTGCCAGCAAGGACACAGGGGGCCGTCGGTGGGTCTTT.